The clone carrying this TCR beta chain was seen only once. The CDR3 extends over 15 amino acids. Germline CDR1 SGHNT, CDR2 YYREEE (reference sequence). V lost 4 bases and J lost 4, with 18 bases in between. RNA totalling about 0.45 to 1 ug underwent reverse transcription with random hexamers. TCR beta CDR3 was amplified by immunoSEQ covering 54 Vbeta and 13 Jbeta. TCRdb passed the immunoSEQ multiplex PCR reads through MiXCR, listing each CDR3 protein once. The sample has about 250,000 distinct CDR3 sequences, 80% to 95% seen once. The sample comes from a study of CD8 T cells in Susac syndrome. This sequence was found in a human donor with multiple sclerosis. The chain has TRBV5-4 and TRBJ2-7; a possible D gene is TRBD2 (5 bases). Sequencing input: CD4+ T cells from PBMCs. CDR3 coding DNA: TGTGCCAGCAGCCCCCGGGTAAGCGGTGGTTACGAGCAGTACTTC. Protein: CASSPRVSGGYEQYF.